This T cell receptor (beta chain) comes out of a study of regulatory T cells in long-lasting Graves disease. Sample time point: newly diagnosed GD, antithyroid drugs for less than 3 months. The TCR library was made from RNA that had been extracted from PBMCs in TRIzol. Trimming left V 4 bases short and J 6 bases short, with 17 bases between. The CDR3 loop spans 15 amino acids. Germline values: CDR1 SGHRS, CDR2 YFSETQ. Libraries of TCR beta came from iRepertoire HTBI primers plus Arm-PCR of CDR3 regions. TCRdb analysed the multiplex PCR reads with MiXCR anew, one entry per CDR3 protein. Seen here are fewer than 650,000 distinct CDR3 sequences, roughly 16% observed once, and the top ten hold roughly 18%. The sample also formed part of further work on T cells in Graves' hyperthyroidism and ophthalmopathy. From that study: Separation of ophthalmopathy from stable hyperthyroidism was achieved by a 13 V-J model.

This sample comprised peripheral blood mononuclear cells (PBMCs), obtained at new diagnosis, from a patient treated with antithyroid drugs. The rearrangement uses TRBV5-1 and TRBJ2-1; D perhaps matches TRBD2 (5 bases). The sequence was obtained from a woman in her twenties or thirties with Graves disease. This CDR3 is CASSQTTRTSNEQFF. In DNA, the CDR3 is TGCGCCAGCAGCCAGACCACTAGGACGAGCAATGAGCAGTTCTTC. The entire variable domain, with the rest obtained from reference TRBV5-1 and TRBJ2-1, is as follows: KAGVTQTPRYLIKTRGQQVTLSCSPISGHRSVSWYQQTPGQGLQFLFEYFSETQRNKGNFPGRFSGRQFSNSRSEMNVSTLELGDSALYLCASSQTTRTSNEQFFGPGTRLTVL.